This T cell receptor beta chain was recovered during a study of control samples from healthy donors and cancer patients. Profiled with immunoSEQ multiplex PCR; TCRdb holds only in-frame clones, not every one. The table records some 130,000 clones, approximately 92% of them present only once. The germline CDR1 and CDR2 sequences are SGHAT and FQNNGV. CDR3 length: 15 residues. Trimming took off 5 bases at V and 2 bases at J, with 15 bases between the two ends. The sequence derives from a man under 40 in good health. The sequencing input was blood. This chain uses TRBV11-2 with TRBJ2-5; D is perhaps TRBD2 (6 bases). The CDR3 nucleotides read TGTGCCAGCAGCCGGGGGTCTCGCGAGCAAGAGACCCAGTACTTC. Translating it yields CASSRGSREQETQYF.